Listed here are 32 T cell receptor beta chains from one sample, sequenced in a study of T cell responses to AZD1222 COVID-19 vaccine. Sequencing was performed with immunoSEQ multiplex PCR; in TCRdb, only in-frame clones are kept and a portion is missing. The sample has 80,000 or so clones, roughly 80% seen once. The material was peripheral blood, obtained 28 days after the second dose of the MenACWY control vaccine. These receptors were taken from an adult who received the MenACWY meningococcal vaccine as a control.

This rearrangement joins TRBV18 to TRBJ2-2; D call uncertain. This CDR3 comprises 14 residues. V dropped 5 bases and J dropped 1 base, with 8 bases sitting between them. Germline V gene data show CDR1 as KGHSH and CDR2 as LQKENI. The CDR3 sequence is CASSEMGNTGELFF. In DNA form, the CDR3 reads TGTGCCAGCTCAGAAATGGGGAACACCGGGGAGCTGTTTTTT. The full variable domain, with the rest looked up from reference TRBV18 and TRBJ2-2, is NAGVMQNPRHLVRRRGQEARLRCSPMKGHSHVYWYRQLPEEGLKFMVYLQKENIIDESGMPKERFSAEFPKEGPSILRIQQVVRGDSAAYFCASSEMGNTGELFFGEGSRLTVL.

The rearrangement links TRBV7-3 to TRBJ2-5, with D possibly being TRBD1 (5 bases). The CDR3 sequence is 13 residues long. CDR1 and CDR2 from the germline V gene are SGHTA and FQGTGA. Trimming cost V 5 bases and J 2 bases, with 9 bases left between them. The CDR3 DNA reads TGTGCCAGCAGCCGAGACAGTCAAGAGACCCAGTACTTC. Its protein product is CASSRDSQETQYF. Using reference TRBV7-3 and TRBJ2-5 for the parts outside the CDR3, the full variable domain is GAGVSQTPSNKVTEKGKYVELRCDPISGHTALYWYRQSLGQGPEFLIYFQGTGAADDSGLPNDRFFAVRPEGSVSTLKIQRTERGDSAVYLCASSRDSQETQYFGPGTRLLVL.

The chain links TRBV28 to TRBJ1-6; no firm D call. CDR3 length equals 17 residues. With 6 bases removed from V and 0 bases from J, the gap between germline ends came to 15 bases. Germline CDR1 and CDR2: MDHEN and SYDVKM. In nucleotides, the CDR3 is TGTGCCAGCAGCCGTCGGACGTGGAGCTCCTATAATTCACCCCTCCACTTT. Residues: CASSRRTWSSYNSPLHF.

The chain carries TRBV29-1 and TRBJ2-3; D is perhaps TRBD1 (5 bases). The CDR3 totals 11 residues. CDR1 is SQVTM and CDR2 is ANQGSEA in the germline V gene. V was trimmed by 7 bases and J by 4 bases, leaving 9 bases between them. This CDR3 reads CSALGADTQYF. CDR3 nucleotide sequence: TGCAGCGCCTTAGGGGCAGATACGCAGTATTTT.

CDR3 DNA: TGTGCCAGCAGCCAAGATGGGTTAGATACGCAGTATTTT. Residues: CASSQDGLDTQYF. The rearrangement links TRBV4-2 to TRBJ2-3; D uncertain. V gave up 0 bases and J gave up 5 bases, with 6 bases separating them. CDR3 length: 13 residues. Germline CDR1 is LGHNA and CDR2 is YNFKEQ.

This clone was recorded only once. This chain links TRBV13 with TRBJ2-5; no definite D call. CDR1 is PRHDT, CDR2 FYEKMQ, per germline (reference sequence). The V gene lost 3 bases and the J gene lost 5 bases, with 10 bases spanning the gap. The CDR3 length is 13 residues. The CDR3 nucleotides are TGTGCCAGCAGCTTGAGAGGTTCTGAGACCCAGTACTTC. This encodes CASSLRGSETQYF.

Comments on this clone: The identical CDR3 is also encoded by other nucleotide sequences in the sample. This sequence joins TRBV5-1 and TRBJ1-1; possible D gene TRBD1, 6 bases. The CDR3 contains 15 residues. The V end was cut by 0 bases, the J end by 0 bases, with 9 bases between. Germline CDR1 and CDR2: SGHRS and YFSETQ. The CDR3 is CASSLVGGLNTEAFF. In nucleotides, the CDR3 is TGCGCCAGCAGCTTGGTTGGGGGCTTGAACACTGAAGCTTTCTTT. The full variable domain, rest sourced from reference TRBV5-1 and TRBJ1-1, is KAGVTQTPRYLIKTRGQQVTLSCSPISGHRSVSWYQQTPGQGLQFLFEYFSETQRNKGNFPGRFSGRQFSNSRSEMNVSTLELGDSALYLCASSLVGGLNTEAFFGQGTRLTVV.

The chain couples TRBV11-2 to TRBJ1-2; TRBD1 agrees at 10 bases. The germline V gene encodes CDR1 SGHAT and CDR2 FQNNGV. The CDR3 covers 15 residues. The trim removed 3 bases at V and 3 bases at J, leaving 4 bases unmatched. For the CDR3, the DNA is TGTGCCAGCAGCTTGACAGGGGGCGCCGACTATGGCTACACCTTC. Amino acids: CASSLTGGADYGYTF. Using reference TRBV11-2 and TRBJ1-2 for the parts outside the CDR3, the full variable domain is EAGVAQSPRYKIIEKRQSVAFWCNPISGHATLYWYQQILGQGPKLLIQFQNNGVVDDSQLPKDRFSAERLKGVDSTLKIQPAKLEDSAVYLCASSLTGGADYGYTFGSGTRLTVV.

The chain uses TRBV7-9 and TRBJ2-5; TRBD1 is a possible D gene (5 bases). This CDR3 region has 15 residues. CDR1 and CDR2 (germline): SEHNR, FQNEAQ (reference sequence). V was trimmed by 0 bases and J by 5 bases, leaving 13 bases between them. In DNA, the CDR3 is TGTGCCAGCAGCTTAGCGCTTGCAGGGTGGGAGACCCAGTACTTC. Amino acids: CASSLALAGWETQYF.

The chain joins TRBV2 to TRBJ2-6; TRBD1 matches 7 bases. Germline values: CDR1 SNHLY, CDR2 FYNNEI. This CDR3 is 15 amino acids long. V shed 6 bases, J shed 2 bases, and the junction held 4 bases outside the gene matches. The CDR3 DNA sequence: TGTGCCAGCAGCTACGACAGGGCTGGGGCCAACGTCCTGACTTTC. Translated, it gives CASSYDRAGANVLTF.

This clone is a singleton in its sample. The chain couples TRBV6-1 to TRBJ2-7; no firm D call. The CDR3 covers 15 residues. Trimming left V 1 base short and J 3 bases short, with 13 bases between. The germline V gene has CDR1 MNHNS and CDR2 SASEGT. CDR3 sequence reads: CASSEEGDGYYEQYF. The CDR3 bases are TGTGCCAGCAGTGAAGAAGGCGACGGTTACTACGAGCAGTACTTC.

The rearrangement links TRBV5-6 to TRBJ2-7; weak D call: TRBD1 (6 bases). The CDR3 totals 17 residues. CDR1 SGHDT and CDR2 YYEEEE come from the germline V gene. The V end lost 1 base, the J end lost 1 base, and 18 bases lay between the germline ends. The CDR3 DNA sequence: TGTGCCAGCAGCTTGCCCCCCGGCCGACAGGAATCCTACGAGCAGTACTTC. This translates into CASSLPPGRQESYEQYF. Full variable domain (missing parts from reference TRBV5-6 and TRBJ2-7): DAGVTQSPTHLIKTRGQQVTLRCSPKSGHDTVSWYQQALGQGPQFIFQYYEEEERQRGNFPDRFSGHQFPNYSSELNVNALLLGDSALYLCASSLPPGRQESYEQYFGPGTRLTVT.

J is TRBJ1-2 and V is TRBV10-3, with D perhaps matching TRBD1 (6 bases). The V gene's germline CDR1 is ENHRY and CDR2 SYGVKD. Trimming took 5 bases from V and 1 from J, leaving 8 bases between them. CDR3 length equals 13 residues. The chain's CDR3 is CAISSQGNYGYTF. The CDR3 DNA reads as TGTGCCATCAGTTCACAGGGTAACTATGGCTACACCTTC.

The J gene is TRBJ1-5, the V gene TRBV6-6; D call uncertain. CDR3 length: 15 residues. Trimming removed 2 bases at V and 5 bases at J, with 13 bases between. Germline CDR1 MNHNY, CDR2 SVGAGI (reference sequence). For the CDR3, the DNA is TGTGCCAGCAGTTACGCGATTAACCACGATCAGCCCCAGCATTTT. This translates into CASSYAINHDQPQHF.

The chain is built from TRBV20-1 and TRBJ1-1; D is ambiguous. The CDR3 sequence is 11 residues long. Per the germline V gene, CDR1 is DFQATT and CDR2 is SNEGSKA (reference sequence). With 2 bases removed from V and 2 bases from J, the gap between germline ends came to 3 bases. CDR3 in DNA: TGCAGTGCTAGACTTAACACTGAAGCTTTCTTT. Protein: CSARLNTEAFF.

The V gene is TRBV7-6, the J gene TRBJ2-5; perhaps TRBD1 as D (6 bases). The CDR3 contains 11 residues. Germline CDR1 reads SGHVS; CDR2 reads FNYEAQ. The germline V and J ends were trimmed by 5 bases and 5 bases, with 6 bases remaining between them. CDR3 amino acids: CASSQGETQYF. The CDR3, as DNA: TGTGCCAGCAGCCAGGGGGAGACCCAGTACTTC.

CDR3 protein: CASSSDPGRGGNSPLHF. CDR3 nucleotide sequence: TGTGCCAGCAGCTCAGACCCAGGTCGGGGGGGTAATTCACCCCTCCACTTT. This chain joins TRBV5-6 and TRBJ1-6, with D possibly being TRBD1 (5 bases). From germline, CDR1 is SGHDT and CDR2 YYEEEE. This CDR3 has 17 residues. V was clipped by 3 bases and J by 6 bases, with 19 bases between them.

The chain couples TRBV25-1 to TRBJ2-2, with D maybe TRBD2 (6 bases). Germline CDR1 and CDR2: MGHDK and SYGVNS. The V end was cut by 11 bases, the J end by 8 bases, with 9 bases between. This CDR3 comprises 10 residues. CDR3 DNA sequence: TGTGCCGCCGCGGGGGGGGAGCTGTTTTTT. Encoded protein: CAAAGGELFF.

This clone was seen a few times. The gene calls are TRBV5-8 and TRBJ2-1; 15 positions match TRBD2. The CDR3 runs 19 residues. Trimming cost V 3 bases and J 3 bases; bases outside gene matches: 10. Germline values: CDR1 SGHTS, CDR2 YDEGEE. CDR3 sequence (DNA): TGTGCCAGCAGCTCCGTCGGACTAGCGGGAGGGCCGAACTACAATGAGCAGTTCTTC. Protein product: CASSSVGLAGGPNYNEQFF.

V is TRBV5-6 and J is TRBJ1-1; D remains ambiguous. The CDR3 spans 16 residues. CDR1 SGHDT and CDR2 YYEEEE come from the germline V gene. The ends were cut back, 0 bases at V and 4 bases at J, with 16 bases in the middle. The CDR3 here is CASSLEAAGRITEAFF. The CDR3 DNA reads TGTGCCAGCAGCTTGGAGGCGGCGGGAAGGATCACTGAAGCTTTCTTT.

The chain recombines TRBV6-5 with TRBJ1-2; TRBD1 agrees at 7 bases. V lost 10 bases and J lost 4; bases outside the gene matches: 6. The germline V gene encodes CDR1 MNHEY and CDR2 SVGAGI. The CDR3 runs 12 residues. The CDR3 region has the DNA TGTGCCACTGCGTACAGGGGCTATGGCTACACCTTC. This codes for CATAYRGYGYTF.

This clone appeared a single time. CDR3 DNA sequence: TGTGCCAGCAGCCAAGGAGCTAGCGGGGGCACAGATACGCAGTATTTT. It translates to CASSQGASGGTDTQYF. The chain is built from TRBV4-2 and TRBJ2-3; 9 bases fit TRBD2. The V segment lost 1 base and the J segment 1 base; nucleotides outside the gene matches: 3. The CDR3 totals 16 residues. Germline V gives CDR1 LGHNA, CDR2 YNFKEQ.

The chain has TRBV27 and TRBJ1-1, with D tentatively TRBD1 (5 bases). V was clipped by 2 bases and J by 3 bases, with 13 bases between them. The CDR3 extends over 15 amino acids. Germline-derived CDR1 and CDR2 are MNHEY and SMNVEV (reference sequence). The CDR3 sequence is CASSLRSRGDTEAFF. CDR3 DNA: TGTGCCAGCAGTTTACGTTCCCGGGGGGACACTGAAGCTTTCTTT.

V is TRBV6-5 and J is TRBJ2-7; a weak D match, TRBD1 (6 bases). Germline V CDR1 and CDR2: MNHEY, SVGAGI. The CDR3 is made up of 11 amino acids. V shed 7 bases and J shed 6 bases, with 10 bases lying between them. The CDR3 DNA sequence: TGTGCCAGCACCAGGGGTCGCGAGCAGTACTTC. It yields the protein CASTRGREQYF.

The CDR3 reads CASSLGPPYEQYF. The DNA for the CDR3 is TGTGCCAGCAGTTTAGGTCCGCCCTACGAGCAGTACTTC. This rearrangement joins TRBV12-3 or TRBV12-4 to TRBJ2-7, with D uncertain. This CDR3 region has 13 residues. The germline V and J ends were trimmed by 1 base and 2 bases, with 6 bases remaining between them.

The chain is built from TRBV28 and TRBJ1-6, with D uncertain. The CDR3 has 14 residues. V was clipped by 10 bases and J by 4 bases, with 14 bases between them. The germline V gene encodes CDR1 MDHEN and CDR2 SYDVKM. The CDR3 sequence is CATVGGLYNSPLHF. Here the CDR3 DNA reads TGTGCCACCGTGGGAGGACTATATAATTCACCCCTCCACTTT.

The V and J genes are TRBV12-3 or TRBV12-4 and TRBJ1-5; D gene ambiguous. Trimming shortened V by 2 bases and J by 7 bases, and 9 bases separated the two germline ends. The CDR3 runs to 13 residues. CDR3 amino acids: CASSLLSHQPQHF. The CDR3 region has the DNA TGTGCCAGCAGTTTACTGTCGCACCAGCCCCAGCATTTT.

V is TRBV13 and J is TRBJ1-1; a possible D gene is TRBD1 (5 bases). The germline V gene encodes CDR1 PRHDT and CDR2 FYEKMQ (reference sequence). Between the trimmed V and J ends, which lost 5 bases and 3 bases, there was a span of 10 bases. There are 13 residues in the CDR3. Here the CDR3 reads CASSRGGDTEAFF. The CDR3 DNA reads as TGTGCCAGCAGCCGGGGCGGGGACACTGAAGCTTTCTTT.

This clone showed up just a few times. The J gene is TRBJ1-4, the V gene TRBV7-2, with a tentative D call TRBD1 (6 bases). Germline loops: CDR1 SGHTA, CDR2 FQGNSA. Trimming stripped 2 bases from V and 8 bases from J, with 21 bases between. The CDR3 length is 17 residues. In nucleotides, the CDR3 is TGTGCCAGCAGCTTAATCCCCCCAGGGGCTGGGGGCGAAAAACTGTTTTTT. Amino acid sequence: CASSLIPPGAGGEKLFF. Using reference TRBV7-2 and TRBJ1-4 for the parts outside the CDR3, the full variable domain is GAGVSQSPSNKVTEKGKDVELRCDPISGHTALYWYRQSLGQGLEFLIYFQGNSAPDKSGLPSDRFSAERTGGSVSTLTIQRTQQEDSAVYLCASSLIPPGAGGEKLFFGSGTQLSVL.

The rearrangement joins TRBV4-1 to TRBJ2-1; D uncertain. The CDR3 is 11 residues long. Germline lookup yields CDR1 MGHRA and CDR2 YSYEKL. V lost 8 bases to trimming and J lost 8 bases, with 10 bases between them. CDR3 DNA sequence: TGCGCCAGCTCCGACTTTTATGAGCAGTTCTTC. Translation gives CASSDFYEQFF.

The rearrangement links TRBV9 to TRBJ1-4, with D hard to call. The CDR3 totals 14 residues. CDR1 is SGDLS, CDR2 YYNGEE, per germline. Trimming left V 4 bases short and J 7 bases short, with 14 bases between. CDR3 bases: TGTGCCAGCAGCCCCCGGCCGACCATTGAAAAACTGTTTTTT. It specifies CASSPRPTIEKLFF.

The CDR3 region has the DNA TGCGCCAGCAGCTCCGGACAGGTGAAGACCCAGTACTTC. It is translated as CASSSGQVKTQYF. V gene TRBV5-1 combines with J gene TRBJ2-5, with TRBD1 matching 7 bases. V was clipped by 3 bases and J by 6 bases; unmatched bases: 5. CDR3 length: 13 amino acids. The germline CDR1 and CDR2 sequences are SGHRS and YFSETQ.